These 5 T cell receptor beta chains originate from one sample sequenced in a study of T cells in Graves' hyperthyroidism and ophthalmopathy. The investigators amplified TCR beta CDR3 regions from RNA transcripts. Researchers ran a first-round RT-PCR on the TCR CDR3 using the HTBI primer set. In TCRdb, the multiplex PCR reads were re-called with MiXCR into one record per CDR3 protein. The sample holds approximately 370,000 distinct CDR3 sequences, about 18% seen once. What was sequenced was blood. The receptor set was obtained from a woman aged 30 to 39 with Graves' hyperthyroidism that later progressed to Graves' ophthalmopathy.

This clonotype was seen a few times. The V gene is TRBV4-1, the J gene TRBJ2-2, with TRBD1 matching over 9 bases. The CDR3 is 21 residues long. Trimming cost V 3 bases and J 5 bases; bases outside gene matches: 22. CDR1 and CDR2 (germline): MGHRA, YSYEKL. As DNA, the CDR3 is TGCGCCAGCAGCCAGTACAATTCAATGTTCCGGGACAGGGCTAAAACCGGGGAGCTGTTTTTT. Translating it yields CASSQYNSMFRDRAKTGELFF.

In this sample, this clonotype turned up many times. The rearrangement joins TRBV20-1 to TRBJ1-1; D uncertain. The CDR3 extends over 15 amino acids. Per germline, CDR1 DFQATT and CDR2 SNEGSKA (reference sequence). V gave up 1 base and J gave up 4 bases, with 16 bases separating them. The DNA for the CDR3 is TGCAGTGCTAGAGGTCCCAGAACAGAAGTCACTGAAGCTTTCTTT. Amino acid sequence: CSARGPRTEVTEAFF.

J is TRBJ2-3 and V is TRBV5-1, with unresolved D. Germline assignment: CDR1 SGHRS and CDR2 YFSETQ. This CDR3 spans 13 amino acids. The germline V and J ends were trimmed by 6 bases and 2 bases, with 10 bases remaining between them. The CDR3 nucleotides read TGCGCCAGCAACCCGCTCTTCACAGATACGCAGTATTTT. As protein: CASNPLFTDTQYF. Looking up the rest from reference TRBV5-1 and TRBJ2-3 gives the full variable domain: KAGVTQTPRYLIKTRGQQVTLSCSPISGHRSVSWYQQTPGQGLQFLFEYFSETQRNKGNFPGRFSGRQFSNSRSEMNVSTLELGDSALYLCASNPLFTDTQYFGPGTRLTVL.

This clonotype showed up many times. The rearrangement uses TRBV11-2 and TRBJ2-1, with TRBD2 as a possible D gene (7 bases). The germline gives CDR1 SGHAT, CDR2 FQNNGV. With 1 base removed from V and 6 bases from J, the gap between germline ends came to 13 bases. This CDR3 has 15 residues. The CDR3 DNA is TGTGCCAGCAGCTTAGGGGGGGGCAGTAGCAATGAGCAGTTCTTC. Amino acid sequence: CASSLGGGSSNEQFF.

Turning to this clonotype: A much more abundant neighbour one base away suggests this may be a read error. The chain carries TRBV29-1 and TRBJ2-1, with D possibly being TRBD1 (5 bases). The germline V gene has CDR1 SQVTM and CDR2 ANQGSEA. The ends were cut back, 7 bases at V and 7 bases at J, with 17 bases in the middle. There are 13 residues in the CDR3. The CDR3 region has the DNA TGCAGCGCTAACCAGGACATTCGTAATGAGCAGTTCTTC. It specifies CSANQDIRNEQFF.